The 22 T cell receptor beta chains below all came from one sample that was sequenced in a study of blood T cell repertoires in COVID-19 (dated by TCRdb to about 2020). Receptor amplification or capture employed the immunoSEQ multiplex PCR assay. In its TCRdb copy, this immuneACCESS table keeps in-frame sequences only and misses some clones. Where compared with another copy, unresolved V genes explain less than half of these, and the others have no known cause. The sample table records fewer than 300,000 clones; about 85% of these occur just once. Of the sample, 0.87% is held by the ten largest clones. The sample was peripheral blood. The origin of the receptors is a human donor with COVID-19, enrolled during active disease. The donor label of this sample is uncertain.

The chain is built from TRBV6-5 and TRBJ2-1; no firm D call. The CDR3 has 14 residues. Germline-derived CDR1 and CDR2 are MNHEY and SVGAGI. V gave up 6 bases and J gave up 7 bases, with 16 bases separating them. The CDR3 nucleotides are TGTGCCAGCAGCTCTCCCCAGAACAGAAATGAGCAGTTCTTC. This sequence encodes CASSSPQNRNEQFF.

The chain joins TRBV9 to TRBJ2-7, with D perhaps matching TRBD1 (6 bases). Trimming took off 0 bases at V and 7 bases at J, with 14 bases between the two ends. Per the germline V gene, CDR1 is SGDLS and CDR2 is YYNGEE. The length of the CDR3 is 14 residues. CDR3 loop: CASSVESQGREQYF. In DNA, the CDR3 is TGTGCCAGCAGCGTAGAGTCCCAGGGGCGGGAGCAGTACTTC.

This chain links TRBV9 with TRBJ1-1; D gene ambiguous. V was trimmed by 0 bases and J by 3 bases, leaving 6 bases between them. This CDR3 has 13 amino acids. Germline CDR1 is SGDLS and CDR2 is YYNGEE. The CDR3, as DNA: TGTGCCAGCAGCGTAGTTGAGGACACTGAAGCTTTCTTT. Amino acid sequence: CASSVVEDTEAFF.

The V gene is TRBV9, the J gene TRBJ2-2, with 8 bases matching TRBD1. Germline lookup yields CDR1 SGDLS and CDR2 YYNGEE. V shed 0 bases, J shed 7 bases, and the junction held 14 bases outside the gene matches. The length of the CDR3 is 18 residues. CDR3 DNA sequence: TGTGCCAGCAGCGTAGCACTAGGACAGGGTTTAATAGGCGGGGAGCTGTTTTTT. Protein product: CASSVALGQGLIGGELFF.

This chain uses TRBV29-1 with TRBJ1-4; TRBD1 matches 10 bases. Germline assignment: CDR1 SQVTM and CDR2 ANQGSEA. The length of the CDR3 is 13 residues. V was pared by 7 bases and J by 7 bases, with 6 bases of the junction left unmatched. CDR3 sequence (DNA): TGCAGCGCTCGACAGGGGGCCGGTGAAAAACTGTTTTTT. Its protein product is CSARQGAGEKLFF. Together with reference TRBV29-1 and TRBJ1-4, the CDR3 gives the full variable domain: SAVISQKPSRDICQRGTSLTIQCQVDSQVTMMFWYRQQPGQSLTLIATANQGSEATYESGFVIDKFPISRPNLTFSTLTVSNMSPEDSSIYLCSARQGAGEKLFFGSGTQLSVL.

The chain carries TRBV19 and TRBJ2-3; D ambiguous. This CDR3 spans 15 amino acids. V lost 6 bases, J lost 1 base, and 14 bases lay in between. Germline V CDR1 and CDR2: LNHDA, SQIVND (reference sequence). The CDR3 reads CASRRVEGGTDTQYF. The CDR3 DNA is TGTGCCAGTAGGCGAGTTGAAGGAGGCACAGATACGCAGTATTTT.

The CDR3 protein is CASSLPRTGADTQYF. The CDR3 bases are TGTGCCAGCAGCCTCCCGAGAACCGGGGCAGATACGCAGTATTTT. The chain couples TRBV7-6 to TRBJ2-3, with D possibly being TRBD2 (5 bases). Germline V gives CDR1 SGHVS, CDR2 FNYEAQ. The CDR3 consists of 15 residues. V dropped 5 bases and J dropped 4 bases, with 16 bases sitting between them.

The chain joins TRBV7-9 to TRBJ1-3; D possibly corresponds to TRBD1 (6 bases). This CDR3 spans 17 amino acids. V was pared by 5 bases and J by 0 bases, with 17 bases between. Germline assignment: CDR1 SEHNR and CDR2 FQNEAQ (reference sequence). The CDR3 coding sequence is TGTGCCAGCAGCCCATTCTTGGGGGCGGTCTCTGGAAACACCATATATTTT. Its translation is CASSPFLGAVSGNTIYF. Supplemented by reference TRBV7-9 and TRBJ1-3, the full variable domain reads DTGVSQNPRHKITKRGQNVTFRCDPISEHNRLYWYRQTLGQGPEFLTYFQNEAQLEKSRLLSDRFSAERPKGSFSTLEIQRTEQGDSAMYLCASSPFLGAVSGNTIYFGEGSWLTVV.

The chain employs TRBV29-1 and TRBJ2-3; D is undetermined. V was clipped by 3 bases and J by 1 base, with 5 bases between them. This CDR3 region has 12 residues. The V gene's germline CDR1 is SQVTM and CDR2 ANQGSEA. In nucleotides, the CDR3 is TGCAGCGTTGATACGGGCACAGATACGCAGTATTTT. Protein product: CSVDTGTDTQYF.

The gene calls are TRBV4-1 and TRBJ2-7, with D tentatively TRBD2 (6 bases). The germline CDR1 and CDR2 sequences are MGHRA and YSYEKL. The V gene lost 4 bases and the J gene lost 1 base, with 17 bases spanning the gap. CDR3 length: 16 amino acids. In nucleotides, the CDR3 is TGCGCCAGCAGCCCCCTTTTGCAGGGAGGTTCCTACGAGCAGTACTTC. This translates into CASSPLLQGGSYEQYF.

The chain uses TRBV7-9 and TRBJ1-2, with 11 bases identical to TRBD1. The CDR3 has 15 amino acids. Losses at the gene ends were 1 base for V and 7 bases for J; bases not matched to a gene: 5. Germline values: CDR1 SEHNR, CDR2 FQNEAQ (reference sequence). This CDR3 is CASSLGIGQGAGYTF. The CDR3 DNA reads TGTGCCAGCAGCTTAGGTATTGGACAGGGGGCTGGCTACACCTTC.

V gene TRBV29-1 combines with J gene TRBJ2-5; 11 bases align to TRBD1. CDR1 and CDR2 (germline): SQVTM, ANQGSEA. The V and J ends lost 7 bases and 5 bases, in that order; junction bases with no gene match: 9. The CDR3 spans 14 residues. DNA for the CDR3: TGCAGCGCTAGGAGGACAGGGGGCTGGGAGACCCAGTACTTC. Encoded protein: CSARRTGGWETQYF.

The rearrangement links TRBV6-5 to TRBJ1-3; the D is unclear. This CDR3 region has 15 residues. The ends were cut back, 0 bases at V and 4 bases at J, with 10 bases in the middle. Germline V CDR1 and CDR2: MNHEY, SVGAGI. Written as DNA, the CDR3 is TGTGCCAGCAGTTACTCCCGGGAAGCGGGAAACACCATATATTTT. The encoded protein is CASSYSREAGNTIYF.

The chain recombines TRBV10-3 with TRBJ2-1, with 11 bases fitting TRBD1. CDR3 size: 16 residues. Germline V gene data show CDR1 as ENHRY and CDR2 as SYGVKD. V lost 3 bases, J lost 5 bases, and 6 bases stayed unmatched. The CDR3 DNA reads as TGTGCCATCAGTGACCGGGACAGGGGGTCGCACAATGAGCAGTTCTTC. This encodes CAISDRDRGSHNEQFF.

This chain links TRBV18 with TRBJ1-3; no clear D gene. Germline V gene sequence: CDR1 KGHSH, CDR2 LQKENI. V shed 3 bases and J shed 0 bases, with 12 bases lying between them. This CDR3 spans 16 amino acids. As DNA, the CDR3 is TGTGCCAGCTCACCCGGCAGGTCTCGCTCTGGAAACACCATATATTTT. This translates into CASSPGRSRSGNTIYF.

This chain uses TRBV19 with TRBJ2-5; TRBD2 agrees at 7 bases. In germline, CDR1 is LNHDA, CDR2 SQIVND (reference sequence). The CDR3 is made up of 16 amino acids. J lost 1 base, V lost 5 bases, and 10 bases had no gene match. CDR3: CASSRNSGYFQETQYF. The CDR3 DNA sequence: TGTGCCAGTAGTCGTAATAGCGGGTACTTCCAAGAGACCCAGTACTTC.

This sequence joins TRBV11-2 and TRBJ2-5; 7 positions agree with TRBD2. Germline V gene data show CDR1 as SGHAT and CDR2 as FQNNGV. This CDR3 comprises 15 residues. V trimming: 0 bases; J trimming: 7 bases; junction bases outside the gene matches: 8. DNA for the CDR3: TGTGCCAGCAGCTTAGAGGGGGGGACCTGGGGGACCCAGTACTTC. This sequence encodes CASSLEGGTWGTQYF.

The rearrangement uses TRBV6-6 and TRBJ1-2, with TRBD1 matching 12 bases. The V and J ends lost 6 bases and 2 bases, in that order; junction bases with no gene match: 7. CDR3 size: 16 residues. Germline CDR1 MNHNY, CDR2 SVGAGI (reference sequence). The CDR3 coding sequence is TGTGCCAGCAGGTACCCGGGACAGGGGGCGAACTATGGCTACACCTTC. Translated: CASRYPGQGANYGYTF.

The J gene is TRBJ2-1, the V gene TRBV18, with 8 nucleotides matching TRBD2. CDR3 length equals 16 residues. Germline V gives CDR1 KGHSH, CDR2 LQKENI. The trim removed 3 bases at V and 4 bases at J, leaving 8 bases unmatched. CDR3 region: CASSPEVLAGYNEQFF. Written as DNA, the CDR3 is TGTGCCAGCTCACCGGAAGTTTTAGCGGGATACAATGAGCAGTTCTTC.

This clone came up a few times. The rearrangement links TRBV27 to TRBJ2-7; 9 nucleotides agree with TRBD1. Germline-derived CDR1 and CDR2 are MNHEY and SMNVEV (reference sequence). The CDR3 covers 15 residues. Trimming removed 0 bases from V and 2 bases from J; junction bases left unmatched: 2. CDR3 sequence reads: CASSLSWDRAYEQYF. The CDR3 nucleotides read TGTGCCAGCAGTTTATCGTGGGACAGGGCCTACGAGCAGTACTTC.

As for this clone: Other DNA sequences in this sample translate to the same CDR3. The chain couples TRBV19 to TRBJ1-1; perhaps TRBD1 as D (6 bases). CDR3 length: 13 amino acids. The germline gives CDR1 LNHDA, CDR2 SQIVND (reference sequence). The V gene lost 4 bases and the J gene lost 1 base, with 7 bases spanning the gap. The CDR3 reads CASSTQGNTEAFF. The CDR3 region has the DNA TGTGCCAGTAGTACACAGGGGAACACTGAAGCTTTCTTT.

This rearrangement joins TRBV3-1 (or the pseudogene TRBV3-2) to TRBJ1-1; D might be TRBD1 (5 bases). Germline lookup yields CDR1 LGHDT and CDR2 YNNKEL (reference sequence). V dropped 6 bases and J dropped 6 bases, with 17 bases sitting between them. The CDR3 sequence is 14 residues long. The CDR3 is CASSHGIGGAEAFF. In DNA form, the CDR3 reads TGTGCCAGCAGTCACGGAATCGGGGGAGCTGAAGCTTTCTTT.